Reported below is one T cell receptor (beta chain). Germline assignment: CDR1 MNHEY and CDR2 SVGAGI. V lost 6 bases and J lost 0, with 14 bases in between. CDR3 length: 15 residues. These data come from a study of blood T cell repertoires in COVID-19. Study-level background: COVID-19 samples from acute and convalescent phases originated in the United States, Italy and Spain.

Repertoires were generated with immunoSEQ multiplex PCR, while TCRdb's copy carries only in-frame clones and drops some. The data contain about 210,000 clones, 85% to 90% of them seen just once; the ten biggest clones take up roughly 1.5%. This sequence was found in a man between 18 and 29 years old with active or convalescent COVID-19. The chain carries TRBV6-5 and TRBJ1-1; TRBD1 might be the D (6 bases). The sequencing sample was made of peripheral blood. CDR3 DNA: TGTGCCAGCAGCCTTCCGGACAGAATGAACACTGAAGCTTTCTTT. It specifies CASSLPDRMNTEAFF.